Each of the 11 T cell receptor beta chains below was sequenced from the same sample in a study of response to subunit inactivated influenza vaccine. TCRdb processed the RT-PCR reads anew with MiXCR; each CDR3 protein has one entry. The table has hundreds of thousands of distinct CDR3 sequences, roughly 13% seen once. Source: PBMCs from blood, taken approximately 15 days before vaccination. Source of these receptors: a man aged 50-59 years who received an inactivated influenza vaccine.

V gene TRBV5-1 combines with J gene TRBJ2-1; 9 positions match TRBD1. The length of the CDR3 is 15 residues. The germline V gene has CDR1 SGHRS and CDR2 YFSETQ. V lost 6 bases to trimming and J lost 8 bases; unmatched junction nucleotides: 12. CDR3 protein: CASITGTGNKDEQFF. CDR3 DNA sequence: TGCGCCAGCATTACCGGGACAGGGAATAAGGATGAGCAGTTCTTC.

J is TRBJ1-5 and V is TRBV2; 10 nucleotides line up with TRBD1. The junction had 3 bases not matched to a gene; V was cut back by 4 bases and J by 3 bases. The CDR3 is 15 residues long. Germline V gives CDR1 SNHLY, CDR2 FYNNEI. CDR3 nucleotides: TGTGCCAGCAGTGCGGGACAGGGGATCAATCAGCCCCAGCATTTT. It encodes CASSAGQGINQPQHF.

The chain couples TRBV20-1 to TRBJ1-6; 8 nucleotides agree with TRBD1. The CDR3 runs 17 residues. The V gene end was trimmed by 0 bases and the J gene end by 0 bases; junction bases not matched to a gene: 4. Germline lookup yields CDR1 DFQATT and CDR2 SNEGSKA (reference sequence). The CDR3 here is CSARDGTGFSYNSPLHF. Written as DNA, the CDR3 is TGCAGTGCTAGAGACGGGACAGGATTCTCCTATAATTCACCCCTCCACTTT.

The V and J genes are TRBV6-2 or TRBV6-3 and TRBJ2-7, with TRBD2 matching over 14 bases. CDR3 length equals 19 residues. Looked up from germline, CDR1 is MNHEY and CDR2 is SVGEGT. With 2 bases clipped from V and 1 base from J, the junction kept 10 bases outside the gene matches. CDR3 in amino acids: CASSYPPPGLAGVSYEQYF. CDR3 DNA sequence: TGTGCCAGCAGTTACCCACCCCCGGGACTAGCGGGAGTGTCCTACGAGCAGTACTTC.

To note about this clonotype: One junction end does not reproduce the germline sequence, and a read error may be involved. The CDR3, as DNA: TGTGCCAGCAGTCAACATTTCAGGGGAGGCACAGATATGCAGTATTTT. This gives the protein CASSQHFRGGTDMQYF. The chain combines TRBV6-1 with TRBJ2-3, with D perhaps TRBD1 or TRBD2 (6 bases each). The CDR3 consists of 16 residues. The V gene's germline CDR1 is MNHNS and CDR2 SASEGT.

This clonotype was counted at least ten times. The J gene is TRBJ2-1, the V gene TRBV11-3; D unresolved. Germline V CDR1 and CDR2: SGHNT, YENEEA. V lost 1 base, J lost 10 bases, and 14 bases lay in between. The CDR3 sequence is 14 residues long. The chain's CDR3 is CASSLGSQVPEQFF. The CDR3 nucleotides read TGTGCCAGCAGCTTAGGGTCCCAGGTGCCAGAGCAGTTCTTC.

This sequence joins TRBV6-4 and TRBJ2-3; the match to TRBD1 covers 9 bases. CDR1 is MRHNA and CDR2 is SNTAGT in the germline V gene. The CDR3 has 14 amino acids. Trimming at V came to 6 bases and at J to 4 bases, leaving 5 bases not matched to a gene. The CDR3 DNA is TGTGCCAGCAGCCGGGACAGGGAATCAGATACGCAGTATTTT. It translates to CASSRDRESDTQYF.

The V gene is TRBV20-1, the J gene TRBJ2-5; 7 bases match TRBD1. Trimming cost V 6 bases and J 3 bases; bases outside gene matches: 7. This CDR3 is 13 amino acids long. Germline V gene lookup returns CDR1 DFQATT and CDR2 SNEGSKA (reference sequence). The chain's CDR3 is CSAGLTGEETQYF. CDR3 DNA: TGCAGTGCCGGTCTCACAGGGGAAGAGACCCAGTACTTC.

This clonotype occurred many times. V is TRBV7-2 and J is TRBJ1-5, with D hard to call. Germline V gives CDR1 SGHTA, CDR2 FQGNSA. V was pared by 1 base and J by 5 bases, with 3 bases between. This CDR3 is 12 amino acids long. The CDR3 here is CASSLGHQPQHF. The CDR3 bases are TGTGCCAGCAGCTTAGGCCATCAGCCCCAGCATTTT.

Points on this clonotype: Relative to the germline gene, one junction end is altered; a read error may explain this. This rearrangement joins TRBV7-9 to TRBJ2-2; 9 positions agree with TRBD2. This CDR3 has 14 residues. The germline V gene has CDR1 SEHNR and CDR2 FQNEAQ (reference sequence). The CDR3 sequence: CSSSSSGEDGELFF. In nucleotides, the CDR3 is TGTTCCAGCAGCTCTAGCGGGGAAGACGGGGAGCTGTTTTTT.

The table lists this clonotype with a few counts. The rearrangement uses TRBV7-2 and TRBJ2-5; 13 positions match TRBD2. Trimming cost V 5 bases and J 7 bases; bases outside gene matches: 10. The CDR3 covers 16 residues. CDR1 SGHTA and CDR2 FQGNSA come from the germline V gene. CDR3 DNA sequence: TGTGCCAGCAGCCAGACATCCGGGACTAGCGGGGCGACCCAGTACTTC. This codes for CASSQTSGTSGATQYF.